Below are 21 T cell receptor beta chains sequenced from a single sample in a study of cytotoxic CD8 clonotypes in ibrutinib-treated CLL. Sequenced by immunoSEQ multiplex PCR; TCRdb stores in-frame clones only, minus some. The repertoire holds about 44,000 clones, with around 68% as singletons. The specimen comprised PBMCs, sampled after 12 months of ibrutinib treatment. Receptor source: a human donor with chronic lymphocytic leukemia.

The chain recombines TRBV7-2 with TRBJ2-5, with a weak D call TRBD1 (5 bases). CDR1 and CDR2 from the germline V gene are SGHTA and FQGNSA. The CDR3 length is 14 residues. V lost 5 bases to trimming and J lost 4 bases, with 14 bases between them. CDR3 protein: CASSHSSQGETQYF. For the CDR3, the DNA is TGTGCCAGCAGCCACTCTTCCCAGGGAGAGACCCAGTACTTC.

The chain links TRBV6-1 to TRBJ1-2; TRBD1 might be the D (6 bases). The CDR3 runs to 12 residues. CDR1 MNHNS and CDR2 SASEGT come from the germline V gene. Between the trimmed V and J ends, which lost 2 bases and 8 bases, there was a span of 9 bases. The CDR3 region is CASSELGGGYTF. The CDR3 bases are TGTGCCAGCAGTGAACTGGGGGGCGGCTACACCTTC.

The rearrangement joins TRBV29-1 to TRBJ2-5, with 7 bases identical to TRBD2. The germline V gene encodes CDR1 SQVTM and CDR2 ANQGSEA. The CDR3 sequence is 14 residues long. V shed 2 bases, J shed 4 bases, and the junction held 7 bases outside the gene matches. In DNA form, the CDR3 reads TGCAGCGTTGAACCTGGACTAGTTGGAGAGACCCAGTACTTC. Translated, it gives CSVEPGLVGETQYF.

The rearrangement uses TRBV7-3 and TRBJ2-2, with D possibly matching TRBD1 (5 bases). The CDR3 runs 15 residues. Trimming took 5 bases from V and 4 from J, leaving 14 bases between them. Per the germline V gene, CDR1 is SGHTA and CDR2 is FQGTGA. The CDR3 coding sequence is TGTGCCAGCAGCCCCCAGGGAAGTTTCACCGGGGAGCTGTTTTTT. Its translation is CASSPQGSFTGELFF.

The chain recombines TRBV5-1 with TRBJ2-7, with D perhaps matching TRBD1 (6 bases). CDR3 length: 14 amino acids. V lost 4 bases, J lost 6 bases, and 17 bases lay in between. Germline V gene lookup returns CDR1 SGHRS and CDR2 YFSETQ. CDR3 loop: CASSPGTFPGEQYF. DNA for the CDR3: TGCGCCAGCAGCCCCGGGACATTCCCGGGCGAGCAGTACTTC.

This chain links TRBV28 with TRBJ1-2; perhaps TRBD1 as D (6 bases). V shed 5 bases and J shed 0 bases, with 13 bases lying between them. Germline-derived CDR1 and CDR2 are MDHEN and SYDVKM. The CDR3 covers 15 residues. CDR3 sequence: CASSPTGPSNYGYTF. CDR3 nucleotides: TGTGCCAGCAGTCCGACAGGCCCATCTAACTATGGCTACACCTTC.

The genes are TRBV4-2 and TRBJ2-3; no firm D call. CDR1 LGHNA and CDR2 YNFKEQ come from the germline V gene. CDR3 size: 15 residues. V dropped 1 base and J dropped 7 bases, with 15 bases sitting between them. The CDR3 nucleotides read TGTGCCAGCAGCCAAGGTATGGGCGTCGGCTATACGCAGTATTTT. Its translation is CASSQGMGVGYTQYF.

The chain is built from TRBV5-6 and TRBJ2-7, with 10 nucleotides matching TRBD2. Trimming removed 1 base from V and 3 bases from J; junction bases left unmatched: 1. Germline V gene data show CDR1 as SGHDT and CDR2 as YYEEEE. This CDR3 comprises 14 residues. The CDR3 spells CASSLTSGNYEQYF. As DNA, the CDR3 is TGTGCCAGCAGCTTGACTAGCGGGAACTACGAGCAGTACTTC.

In nucleotides, the CDR3 is TGTGCCAGCAGCCTACTAGCGGGGGCCCCTAGTGAGCAGTTCTTC. Translating it yields CASSLLAGAPSEQFF. The chain carries TRBV7-3 and TRBJ2-1, with 11 positions matching TRBD2. The CDR3 has 15 residues. CDR1 is SGHTA and CDR2 is FQGTGA in the germline V gene. Trimming cost V 5 bases and J 9 bases; bases outside gene matches: 9.

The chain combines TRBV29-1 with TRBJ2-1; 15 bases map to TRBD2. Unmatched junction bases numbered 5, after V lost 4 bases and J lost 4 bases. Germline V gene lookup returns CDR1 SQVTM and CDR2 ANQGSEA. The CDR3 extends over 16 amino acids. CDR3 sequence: CSVGTSGGAWYNEQFF. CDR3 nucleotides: TGCAGCGTTGGGACTAGCGGGGGGGCCTGGTACAATGAGCAGTTCTTC.

As DNA, the CDR3 is TGCGCCAGCAGCTCGCCTAGAGGGGGTACCGACTATGGCTACACCTTC. The encoded protein is CASSSPRGGTDYGYTF. This chain links TRBV5-1 with TRBJ1-2; a possible D gene is TRBD1 (6 bases). CDR3 length: 16 residues. V lost 3 bases and J lost 3, with 18 bases in between. From germline, CDR1 is SGHRS and CDR2 YFSETQ.

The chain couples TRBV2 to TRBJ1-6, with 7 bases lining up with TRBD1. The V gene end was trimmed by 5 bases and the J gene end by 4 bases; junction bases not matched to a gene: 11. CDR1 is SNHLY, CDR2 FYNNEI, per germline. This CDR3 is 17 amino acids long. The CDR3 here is CASSTGTAVGYNSPLHF. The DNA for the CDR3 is TGTGCCAGCAGTACCGGGACAGCGGTTGGGTATAATTCACCCCTCCACTTT.

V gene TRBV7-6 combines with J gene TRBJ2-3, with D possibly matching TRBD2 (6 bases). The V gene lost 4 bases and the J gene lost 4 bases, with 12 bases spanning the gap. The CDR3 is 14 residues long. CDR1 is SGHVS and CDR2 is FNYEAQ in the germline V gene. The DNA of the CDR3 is TGTGCCAGCAGCTCGGGACTCTCGCCAGATACGCAGTATTTT. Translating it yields CASSSGLSPDTQYF.

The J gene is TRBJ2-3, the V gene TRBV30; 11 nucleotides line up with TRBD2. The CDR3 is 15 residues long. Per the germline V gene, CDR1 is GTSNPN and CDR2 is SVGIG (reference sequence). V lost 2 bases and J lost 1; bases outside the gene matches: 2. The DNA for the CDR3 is TGTGCCTGGAGTCTACTAGCGGGGGGCACAGATACGCAGTATTTT. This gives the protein CAWSLLAGGTDTQYF.

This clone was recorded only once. The CDR3 region is CASSSPDRGIYEQYF. The CDR3 bases are TGTGCCAGCAGCTCCCCGGACAGGGGGATCTACGAGCAGTACTTC. The gene calls are TRBV5-6 and TRBJ2-7; 10 positions match TRBD1. This CDR3 region has 15 residues. Germline CDR1 is SGHDT and CDR2 is YYEEEE. Trimming at V came to 3 bases and at J to 3 bases, leaving 6 bases not matched to a gene.

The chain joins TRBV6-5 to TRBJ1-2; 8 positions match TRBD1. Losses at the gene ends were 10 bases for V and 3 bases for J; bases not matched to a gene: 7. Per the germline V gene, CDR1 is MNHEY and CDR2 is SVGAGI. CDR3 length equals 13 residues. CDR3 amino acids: CATTRGRDYGYTF. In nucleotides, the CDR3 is TGTGCCACTACCAGGGGGCGCGACTATGGCTACACCTTC.

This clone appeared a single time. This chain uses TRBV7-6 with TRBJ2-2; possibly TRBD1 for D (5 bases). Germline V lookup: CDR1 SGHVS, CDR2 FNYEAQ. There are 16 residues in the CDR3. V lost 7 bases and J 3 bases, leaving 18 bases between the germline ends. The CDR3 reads CASTPTLGRYTGELFF. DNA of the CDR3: TGTGCCAGCACCCCCACCTTGGGGCGGTACACCGGGGAGCTGTTTTTT. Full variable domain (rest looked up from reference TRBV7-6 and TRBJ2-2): GAGVSQSPRYKVTKRGQDVALRCDPISGHVSLYWYRQALGQGPEFLTYFNYEAQQDKSGLPNDRFSAERPEGSISTLTIQRTEQRDSAMYRCASTPTLGRYTGELFFGEGSRLTVL.

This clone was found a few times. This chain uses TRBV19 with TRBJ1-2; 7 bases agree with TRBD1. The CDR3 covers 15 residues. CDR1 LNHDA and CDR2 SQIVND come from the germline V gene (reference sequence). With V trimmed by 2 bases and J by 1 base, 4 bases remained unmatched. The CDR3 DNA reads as TGTGCCAGTAGTATAAAGGGACAGAGTAACTATGGCTACACCTTC. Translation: CASSIKGQSNYGYTF.

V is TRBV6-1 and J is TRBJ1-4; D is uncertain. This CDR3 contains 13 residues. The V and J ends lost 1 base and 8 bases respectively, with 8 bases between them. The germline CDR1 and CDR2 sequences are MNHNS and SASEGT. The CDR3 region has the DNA TGTGCCAGCAGTGAAGGGGTGGGGGAAAAACTGTTTTTT. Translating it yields CASSEGVGEKLFF.

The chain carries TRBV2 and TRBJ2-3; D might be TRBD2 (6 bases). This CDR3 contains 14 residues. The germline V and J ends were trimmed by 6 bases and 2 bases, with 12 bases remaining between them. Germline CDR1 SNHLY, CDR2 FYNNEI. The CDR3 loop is CASRARDSTDTQYF. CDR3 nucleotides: TGTGCCAGCAGGGCGCGGGACTCCACAGATACGCAGTATTTT.

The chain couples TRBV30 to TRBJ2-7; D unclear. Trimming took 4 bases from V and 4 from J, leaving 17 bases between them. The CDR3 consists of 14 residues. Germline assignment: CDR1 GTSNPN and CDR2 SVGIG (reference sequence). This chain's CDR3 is CAWNIDTWGYEQYF. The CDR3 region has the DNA TGTGCCTGGAACATTGACACCTGGGGTTACGAGCAGTACTTC.